In its sample, the clone carrying this T cell receptor (beta chain) was seen a few times. Time point in this sample: patch test 2, 6 weeks after DPC sensitization. Described treatment: therapeutic diphenylcyclopropenone sensitization with weekly scalp DPC. The V end was cut by 0 bases, the J end by 4 bases, with 7 bases between. Germline V gives CDR1 SGHRS, CDR2 YFSETQ. The CDR3 contains 13 residues. This entry belongs to a study of human T cells and chemical hapten exposure. MiXCR was run by TCRdb on the RACE reads, yielding one entry per CDR3 protein. The sample consists of approximately 85,000 distinct CDR3 sequences, roughly 10% of them appearing once.

The chain couples TRBV5-1 to TRBJ2-5; weak D call: TRBD1 (5 bases). This TCR was sampled from a woman in her twenties or thirties with alopecia areata. Some clones in this sample may be carry-over from other donors' samples. The source was whole blood, collected in connection with sensitization to the hapten diphenylcyclopropenone (DPC). The CDR3 DNA reads TGCGCCAGCAGCTTGGGCAGGGCAGAGACCCAGTACTTC. Its translation: CASSLGRAETQYF.